This T cell receptor (beta chain) was profiled in a study of blood T cell repertoires in COVID-19. Background on the study: Acute-phase and convalescent COVID-19 samples originated in the United States, Italy and Spain. Sample material is recorded as cDNA or gDNA derived from T cells, B-cell-depleted T cells, or PBMCs.

The CDR3 is 16 amino acids. Unmatched junction bases numbered 13, after V lost 4 bases and J lost 7 bases. Germline V gene lookup returns CDR1 SGHKS and CDR2 YYEKEE (reference sequence). In the authors' methods: Quantification of nucleated cells was approximated via reference gene primer amplification. Produced via immunoSEQ multiplex PCR; TCRdb's table is partial and in-frame only. That table furnishes V, J and clone size, whereas the DNA furnished D and trimming. This repertoire shows 150,000 or so clones, about 85% found once; its top ten account for around 1.2%. Sequencing input: peripheral blood. The genes are TRBV5-5 and TRBJ1-5, with TRBD1 matching over 8 bases. The clonotype originates from a man aged 60-69 years who had recovered from COVID-19. The CDR3 reads CASSGGSGGVGQPQHF. DNA of the CDR3: TGTGCCAGCAGCGGTGGCTCAGGGGGCGTCGGGCAGCCCCAGCATTTT.